The entry below describes one TCR beta chain. These data belong to a study of T-cell reconstitution after alpha-beta-depleted transplantation in children. Using unique molecular identifiers, the investigators prepared the TCRbeta library. Using its own MiXCR run on the PCR reads, TCRdb lists one record per CDR3 protein. The top ten clones hold roughly 3.3% of a sample with roughly 500,000 distinct CDR3 sequences, about a sixth of them seen once. The CDR3 is made up of 14 amino acids. Trimming removed 3 bases at V and 7 bases at J, with 12 bases between. CDR1 and CDR2 from the germline V gene are KGHSH and LQKENI.

The specimen was PBMCs from the stem cell graft donor, collected from the stem cell graft. V and J are TRBV18 and TRBJ1-4; D gene unclear. This clonotype was obtained from a human donor who donated a stem cell graft to a child with acute lymphoblastic leukemia. CDR3 nucleotide sequence: TGTGCCAGCTCACCGACCCCCATGCGTGAAAAACTGTTTTTT. Its protein is CASSPTPMREKLFF.